A single sample is the source of the 27 T cell receptor beta chains below, sequenced in a study of control samples from healthy donors and cancer patients. Clones were read by immunoSEQ multiplex PCR, and TCRdb kept only the in-frame ones, dropping some. In the table there are 80,000 to 100,000 clones, roughly 92% of which are singletons. The source material was blood. The receptor set was obtained from a human donor in good health. The donor label of this sample is uncertain.

This clone is a singleton in its sample. This chain uses TRBV9 with TRBJ2-1; 9 nucleotides line up with TRBD2. The CDR3 runs to 16 residues. The V gene's germline CDR1 is SGDLS and CDR2 YYNGEE. J gave up 0 bases and V 3 bases, and 4 bases lay outside the gene matches. CDR3 nucleotides: TGTGCCAGCAGCGGTAGCGGGGGCAGCTCCTACAATGAGCAGTTCTTC. This codes for CASSGSGGSSYNEQFF.

The chain recombines TRBV10-3 with TRBJ1-2; TRBD1 might be the D (6 bases). This CDR3 spans 15 amino acids. Per the germline V gene, CDR1 is ENHRY and CDR2 is SYGVKD. Trimming removed 0 bases at V and 2 bases at J, with 10 bases between. CDR3 DNA sequence: TGTGCCATCAGTGAGTCCGGACAGCCCAACTATGGCTACACCTTC. As protein: CAISESGQPNYGYTF.

Details on this clone: The junction differs from germline at one of its ends, possibly a read error. V and J are TRBV28 and TRBJ2-7; D assignment may be TRBD1 or TRBD2 (6 bases each). The CDR3 contains 14 residues. The germline V gene encodes CDR1 MDHEN and CDR2 SYDVKM. CDR3: CATSGGGFTYEQYF. In DNA, the CDR3 is TGTGCCACCAGTGGAGGGGGTTTCACCTACGAGCAGTACTTC. The full variable domain, rest sourced from reference TRBV28 and TRBJ2-7, is DVKVTQSSRYLVKRTGEKVFLECVQDMDHENMFWYRQDPGLGLRLIYFSYDVKMKEKGDIPEGYSVSREKKERFSLILESASTNQTSMYLCATSGGGFTYEQYFGPGTRLTVT.

The chain employs TRBV9 and TRBJ2-1; 10 bases are a match to TRBD2. With V trimmed by 4 bases and J by 7 bases, 8 bases remained unmatched. Germline CDR1 and CDR2: SGDLS and YYNGEE. The CDR3 extends over 15 amino acids. The CDR3 sequence is CASSSSGGPVNEQFF. CDR3 coding DNA: TGTGCCAGCAGCTCTAGCGGGGGACCGGTAAATGAGCAGTTCTTC. The full variable domain, with the rest looked up from reference TRBV9 and TRBJ2-1, is DSGVTQTPKHLITATGQRVTLRCSPRSGDLSVYWYQQSLDQGLQFLIQYYNGEERAKGNILERFSAQQFPDLHSELNLSSLELGDSALYFCASSSSGGPVNEQFFGPGTRLTVL.

This chain uses TRBV30 with TRBJ1-5, with 9 bases identical to TRBD1. CDR1 is GTSNPN and CDR2 is SVGIG in the germline V gene (reference sequence). With 4 bases clipped from V and 3 bases from J, the junction kept 13 bases outside the gene matches. CDR3 length: 17 residues. CDR3 amino acids: CAWITKQGASLNQPQHF. CDR3 sequence (DNA): TGTGCCTGGATAACAAAACAGGGGGCAAGCCTCAATCAGCCCCAGCATTTT.

The chain carries TRBV21-1 and TRBJ2-7. TRBV21-1 is a pseudogene segment. CDR3 length equals 13 residues. CDR3 bases: TGTGCCAGCAGCAAAGGGAATTTCTACGAGCAGTACGTC. Its protein is CASSKGNFYEQYV.

This sequence joins TRBV2 and TRBJ1-6; D gene unclear. Germline V gene sequence: CDR1 SNHLY, CDR2 FYNNEI. V lost 3 bases and J lost 10, with 10 bases in between. This CDR3 spans 13 amino acids. CDR3 nucleotide sequence: TGTGCCAGCAGTGAGGATGTGGAATCACCCCTCCACTTT. Its translation is CASSEDVESPLHF.

V and J are TRBV7-9 and TRBJ1-4; D not certain. CDR1 is SEHNR and CDR2 is FQNEAQ in the germline V gene (reference sequence). The CDR3 totals 11 residues. V shed 3 bases and J shed 8 bases, with 4 bases lying between them. The CDR3 region has the DNA TGTGCCAGCAGCTTTGGGGAAAAACTGTTTTTT. Protein product: CASSFGEKLFF. The whole variable domain, filled in from reference TRBV7-9 and TRBJ1-4, reads DTGVSQNPRHKITKRGQNVTFRCDPISEHNRLYWYRQTLGQGPEFLTYFQNEAQLEKSRLLSDRFSAERPKGSFSTLEIQRTEQGDSAMYLCASSFGEKLFFGSGTQLSVL.

The CDR3 region has the DNA TGTGCCAGCAGGCAGAACACTGAAGCTTTCTTT. It specifies CASRQNTEAFF. The chain recombines TRBV6-5 with TRBJ1-1; no reliable D call. The CDR3 covers 11 residues. Trimming pared 6 bases from V and 1 base from J, leaving 3 bases between. CDR1 MNHEY and CDR2 SVGAGI come from the germline V gene.

This sequence joins TRBV6-5 and TRBJ2-7; D might be TRBD1 (5 bases). The CDR3 is 13 residues long. V was cut by 8 bases and J by 4 bases, with 15 bases left in between. Per germline, CDR1 MNHEY and CDR2 SVGAGI. This CDR3 reads CASGQGSTYEQYF. Here the CDR3 DNA reads TGTGCCAGCGGCCAGGGTAGTACATACGAGCAGTACTTC.

This clone was observed a single time. The chain combines TRBV3-1 (or the pseudogene TRBV3-2) with TRBJ2-1; no clear D. The CDR3 is 14 amino acids. Germline CDR1 LGHDT, CDR2 YNNKEL (reference sequence). Trimming shortened V by 0 bases and J by 1 base, and 4 bases separated the two germline ends. CDR3 sequence (DNA): TGTGCCAGCAGCCAAGATTTATCCTACAATGAGCAGTTCTTC. It codes for CASSQDLSYNEQFF.

The rearrangement links TRBV28 to TRBJ2-7, with 7 bases aligning to TRBD2. This CDR3 spans 13 amino acids. Germline V lookup: CDR1 MDHEN, CDR2 SYDVKM. V shed 3 bases, J shed 1 base, and the junction held 0 bases outside the gene matches. CDR3 nucleotides: TGTGCCAGCAGTTTTAGCGGGTCCTACGAGCAGTACTTC. The encoded protein is CASSFSGSYEQYF.

The chain uses TRBV3-1 (or the pseudogene TRBV3-2) and TRBJ2-6; 7 nucleotides match TRBD1. The CDR3 runs 17 residues. Germline lookup yields CDR1 LGHDT and CDR2 YNNKEL (reference sequence). V lost 3 bases to trimming and J lost 0 bases; unmatched junction nucleotides: 5. CDR3 DNA: TGTGCCAGCAGCCAGACAACAGGGGCCTCTGGGGCCAACGTCCTGACTTTC. Protein product: CASSQTTGASGANVLTF.

The chain has TRBV2 and TRBJ2-7, with D hard to call. Germline CDR1 SNHLY, CDR2 FYNNEI. The CDR3 contains 15 residues. Between the trimmed V and J ends, which lost 1 base and 0 bases, there was a span of 10 bases. The CDR3 bases are TGTGCCAGCAGTGAAGAGTGGGAAAGCTCCTACGAGCAGTACTTC. Its protein is CASSEEWESSYEQYF.

V gene TRBV9 combines with J gene TRBJ2-2; D gene ambiguous. Germline CDR1 SGDLS, CDR2 YYNGEE. This CDR3 is 15 amino acids long. V lost 0 bases, J lost 6 bases, and 12 bases lay in between. For the CDR3, the DNA is TGTGCCAGCAGCGTAGTAGGGTGGTTGGCCGGGGAGCTGTTTTTT. Translation: CASSVVGWLAGELFF.

The chain uses TRBV6-1 and TRBJ1-1; D is uncertain. Germline lookup yields CDR1 MNHNS and CDR2 SASEGT. With 8 bases removed from V and 2 bases from J, the gap between germline ends came to 6 bases. The CDR3 loop spans 11 amino acids. Here the CDR3 reads CASSVNTEAFF. For the CDR3, the DNA is TGTGCCAGCTCTGTCAACACTGAAGCTTTCTTT.

This chain uses TRBV6-4 with TRBJ2-2; 7 nucleotides align to TRBD1. Germline values: CDR1 MRHNA, CDR2 SNTAGT. CDR3 length: 13 residues. J was trimmed by 3 bases and V by 6 bases; bases with no gene match: 1. DNA of the CDR3: TGTGCCAGCAGGGACAGGTACACCGGGGAGCTGTTTTTT. Its protein is CASRDRYTGELFF.

This clone appeared a few times. The CDR3 is CASSLRPGLGQPQHF. The CDR3 DNA reads TGCGCCAGCAGCCTAAGACCGGGTCTCGGCCAGCCCCAGCATTTT. This chain uses TRBV4-3 with TRBJ1-5; D is unclear. V lost 4 bases and J lost 7, with 17 bases in between. Germline-derived CDR1 and CDR2 are LGHNA and YSLEER. The CDR3 extends over 15 amino acids.

The V gene is TRBV27, the J gene TRBJ2-7; TRBD2 is a possible D gene (6 bases). CDR1 is MNHEY, CDR2 SMNVEV, per germline (reference sequence). Deletions cut 5 bases from V and 2 bases from J, with 22 bases between. CDR3 length: 17 amino acids. DNA for the CDR3: TGTGCCAGCAGTCCCCTCACCCAGGAGGGTGTCGCCTACGAGCAGTACTTC. It is translated as CASSPLTQEGVAYEQYF.

V usage is TRBV7-6 and J usage is TRBJ2-1; no definite D call. Trimming shortened V by 5 bases and J by 9 bases, and 17 bases separated the two germline ends. CDR1 is SGHVS and CDR2 is FNYEAQ in the germline V gene. The CDR3 spans 14 residues. The DNA of the CDR3 is TGTGCCAGCAGCCGACCCCCAGCGCCCAGTGAGCAGTTCTTC. It yields the protein CASSRPPAPSEQFF.

There are a few counts of this clone. The chain is built from TRBV11-2 and TRBJ1-3; 7 positions agree with TRBD1. CDR1 and CDR2 from the germline V gene are SGHAT and FQNNGV. V shed 7 bases, J shed 2 bases, and the junction held 2 bases outside the gene matches. This CDR3 is 13 amino acids long. CDR3 in amino acids: CASTTGAGNTIYF. The CDR3 region has the DNA TGTGCCAGCACTACAGGGGCTGGAAACACCATATATTTT.

This clone has a single count. The chain joins TRBV28 to TRBJ1-1; 8 positions match TRBD1. The CDR3 contains 17 residues. Germline V CDR1 and CDR2: MDHEN, SYDVKM. J gave up 5 bases and V 4 bases, and 15 bases lay outside the gene matches. CDR3 nucleotides: TGTGCCAGCAGTTCCCCCGGGACAGGTGGACGTTGGACTGAAGCTTTCTTT. Translated, it gives CASSSPGTGGRWTEAFF.

The gene calls are TRBV6-2 or TRBV6-3 and TRBJ2-7, with D perhaps assigned TRBD1 or TRBD2 (5 bases each). Trimming stripped 2 bases from V and 0 bases from J, with 11 bases between. The CDR3 has 15 amino acids. Germline V gene sequence: CDR1 MNHEY, CDR2 SVGEGT. The CDR3 nucleotides read TGTGCCAGCAGTTACGGGCCAGGGAGCTCCTACGAGCAGTACGTC. The encoded protein is CASSYGPGSSYEQYV.

The chain couples TRBV4-1 to TRBJ1-1, with D perhaps TRBD1 (6 bases). V was cut by 4 bases and J by 4 bases, with 10 bases left in between. CDR1 is MGHRA, CDR2 YSYEKL, per germline. The CDR3 contains 13 residues. The CDR3 loop is CASSLGQVTEAFF. The CDR3 coding sequence is TGCGCCAGCAGCCTGGGACAAGTCACTGAAGCTTTCTTT.

This clone was seen just once. CDR3 region: CASSSLGAGGEWETQYF. CDR3 in DNA: TGTGCCAGCAGCTCTTTAGGGGCAGGGGGTGAGTGGGAGACCCAGTACTTC. The chain links TRBV3-1 (or the pseudogene TRBV3-2) to TRBJ2-5; TRBD1 aligns across 7 bases. This CDR3 has 17 residues. V lost 5 bases to trimming and J lost 5 bases; unmatched junction nucleotides: 17. Looked up from germline, CDR1 is LGHDT and CDR2 is YNNKEL (reference sequence).

V is TRBV19 and J is TRBJ1-1; perhaps TRBD1 as D (6 bases). V was pared by 3 bases and J by 4 bases, with 18 bases between. The CDR3 spans 16 residues. The germline CDR1 and CDR2 sequences are LNHDA and SQIVND (reference sequence). Written as DNA, the CDR3 is TGTGCCAGTAGTATCCCCGGAGGGGGTTGGGTCACTGAAGCTTTCTTT. Translating it yields CASSIPGGGWVTEAFF.

This clone was observed a single time. This chain uses TRBV27 with TRBJ1-6; possibly TRBD1 for D (6 bases). Germline V gives CDR1 MNHEY, CDR2 SMNVEV (reference sequence). The length of the CDR3 is 14 residues. Between the trimmed V and J ends, which lost 3 bases and 10 bases, there was a span of 13 bases. Written as DNA, the CDR3 is TGTGCCAGCAGTTTTCCAGGGGAGTCGTCACCCCTCCACTTT. It yields the protein CASSFPGESSPLHF.